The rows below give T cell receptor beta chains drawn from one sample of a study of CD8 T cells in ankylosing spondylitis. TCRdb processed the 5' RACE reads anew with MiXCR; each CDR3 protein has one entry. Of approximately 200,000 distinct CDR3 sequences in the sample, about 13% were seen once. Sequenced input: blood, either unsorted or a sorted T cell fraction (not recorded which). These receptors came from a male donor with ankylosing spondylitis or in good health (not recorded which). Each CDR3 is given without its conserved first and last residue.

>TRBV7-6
ASPQGNGNQPQH
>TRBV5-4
ASSFDGTSYEQY
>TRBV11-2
ASSAVWEGAGETQY
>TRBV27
ASSLSLDRGYT
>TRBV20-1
SATDRLPQF
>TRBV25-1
ARGGAVNTEAF
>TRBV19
ASSWSGMGGYEQY
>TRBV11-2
ASSLSGTEGTDTQY
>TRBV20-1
SARVLGYYEQY
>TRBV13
ASTHRDRSYEQY
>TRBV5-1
ASSGGRVLDGYT
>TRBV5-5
ASSADLGGPEAF
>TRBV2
ASSEAGEGLNTEAF
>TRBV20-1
SARPRGYEQY
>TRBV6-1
ASSESSGLGYDYT
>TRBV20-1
SARGQGVEQF
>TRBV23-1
ASSQGCKDTQY
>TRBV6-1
ASSELGEGLGRYNEQF
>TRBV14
ASSQGPDGRPPYEQY
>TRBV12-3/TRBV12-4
ASRPGLLGTEAF
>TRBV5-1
ASSSGQGIGETQY
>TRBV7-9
ASSSRAGYEQY
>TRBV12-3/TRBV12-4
ASSSHSGIPYNEQF
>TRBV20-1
SITGPTNYGYT
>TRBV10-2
ASSAVSREPQH